The entry that follows covers one TCR beta chain sequence. Its antigen is still unknown. These data are taken from a study of T cell repertoires in cytomegalovirus infection. Looking at the study overall: Public TCR beta signatures indicated both CMV infection and matching HLA type. The study's findings and limits: The response measured ex vivo was dominated by TCR beta clonotypes (HLA-C-restricted and CMV-specific).

MiXCR, run by TCRdb on the reads, gives a single entry per CDR3 protein. The sample holds 150,000 to 200,000 distinct CDR3 sequences; over 13% are singletons and the top ten take roughly 27%. Trimming cost V 0 bases and J 13 bases, with 8 bases left between them. This CDR3 has 11 amino acids. CDR1 and CDR2 (germline): SGDLS, YYNGEE. The material sequenced was PBMCs. This clonotype was obtained from a human donor in good health (CMV status not recorded). Some clones in this sample may be carry-over from other donors' samples. The V and J genes are TRBV9 and TRBJ2-1, with D perhaps matching TRBD2 (5 bases). Written as DNA, the CDR3 is TGTGCCAGCAGCGTAGGGACTGCCCAGTTCTTC. Translating it yields CASSVGTAQFF.